This T cell receptor (beta chain) came from a study of T cells in Graves' hyperthyroidism and ophthalmopathy. Diagnostic decisions used clinical symptoms, serum thyroxine and TRAb, thyroid ultrasound and orbital computed tomography. This clonotype appeared many times. Its antigen remains unidentified. Study-wide results and limits: The model's output predicted ophthalmopathy at a median of roughly 6.9 months prior to onset. Most thyroid clonotypes expanded above 0.001 were also detected in blood. Ophthalmopathy was separated from stable hyperthyroidism by a 13 V-J model.

Looked up from germline, CDR1 is MNHNY and CDR2 is SVGAGI (reference sequence). Trimming left V 7 bases short and J 10 bases short, with 17 bases between. This CDR3 is built from 14 residues. RNA transcripts gave rise to amplified TCR beta CDR3 regions. A set of HTBI primers served as the primers for a first-round RT-PCR of the TCR CDR3. TCRdb recomputed calls from the multiplex PCR reads with MiXCR, one row per CDR3 protein. The table records around 660,000 distinct CDR3 sequences, 45% of them present only once. V usage is TRBV6-6 and J usage is TRBJ1-6; possible D gene TRBD1, 5 bases. Sequencing was performed on peripheral blood or thyroid tissue (not recorded which). This TCR was recovered from an adult man with Graves' disease, either hyperthyroidism or ophthalmopathy (not recorded which). CDR3 coding DNA: TGTGCCAGCACCGCCGGGACGGGTAACTCACCCCTCCACTTT. Protein: CASTAGTGNSPLHF.